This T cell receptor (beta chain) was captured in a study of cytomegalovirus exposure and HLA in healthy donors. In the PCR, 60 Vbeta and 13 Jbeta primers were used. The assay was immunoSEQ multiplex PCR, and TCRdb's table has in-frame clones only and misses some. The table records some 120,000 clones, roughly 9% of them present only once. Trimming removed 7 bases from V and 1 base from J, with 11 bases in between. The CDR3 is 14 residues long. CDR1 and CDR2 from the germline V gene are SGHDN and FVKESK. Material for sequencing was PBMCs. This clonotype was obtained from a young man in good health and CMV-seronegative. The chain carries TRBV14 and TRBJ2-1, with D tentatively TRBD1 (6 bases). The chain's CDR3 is CASKPQGSYNEQFF. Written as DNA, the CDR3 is TGTGCCAGCAAACCGCAGGGGTCCTACAATGAGCAGTTCTTC.